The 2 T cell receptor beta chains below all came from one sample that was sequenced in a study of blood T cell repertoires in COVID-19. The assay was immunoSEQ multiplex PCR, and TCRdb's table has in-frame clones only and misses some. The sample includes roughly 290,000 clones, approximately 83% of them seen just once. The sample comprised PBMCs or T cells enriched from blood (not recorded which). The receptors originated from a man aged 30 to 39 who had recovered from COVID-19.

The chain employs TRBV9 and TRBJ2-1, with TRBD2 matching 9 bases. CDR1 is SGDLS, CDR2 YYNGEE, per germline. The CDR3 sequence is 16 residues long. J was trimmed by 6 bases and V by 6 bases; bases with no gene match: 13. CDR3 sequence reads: CASTEDGTSPVNEQFF. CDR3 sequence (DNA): TGTGCCAGCACCGAAGACGGGACTAGCCCGGTCAATGAGCAGTTCTTC.

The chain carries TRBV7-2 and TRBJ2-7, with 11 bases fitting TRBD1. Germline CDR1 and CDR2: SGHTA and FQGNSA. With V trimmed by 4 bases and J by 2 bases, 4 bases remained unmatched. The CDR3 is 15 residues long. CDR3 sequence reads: CASSWQGQGAYEQYF. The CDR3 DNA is TGTGCCAGCAGCTGGCAGGGACAGGGGGCCTACGAGCAGTACTTC.